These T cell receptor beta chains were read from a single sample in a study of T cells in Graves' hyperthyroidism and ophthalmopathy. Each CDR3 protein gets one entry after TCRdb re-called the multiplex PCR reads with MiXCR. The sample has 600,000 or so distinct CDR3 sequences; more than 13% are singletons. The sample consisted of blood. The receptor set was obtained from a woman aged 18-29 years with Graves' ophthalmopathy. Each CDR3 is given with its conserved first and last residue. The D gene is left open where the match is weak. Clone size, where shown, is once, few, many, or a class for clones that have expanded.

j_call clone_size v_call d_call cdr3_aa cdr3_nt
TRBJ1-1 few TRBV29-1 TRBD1 CSVAALRTGQGPMNTEAFF TGCAGCGTCGCCGCGCTAAGGACAGGGCAGGGACCTATGAACACTGAAGCTTTCTTT
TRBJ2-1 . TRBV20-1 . CSARDWGEQFF TGCAGTGCTAGAGATTGGGGAGAGCAGTTCTTC
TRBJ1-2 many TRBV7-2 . CASSLDEFGYTF TGTGCCAGCAGCTTGGATGAGTTCGGCTACACCTTC
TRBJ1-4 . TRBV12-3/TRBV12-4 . CASSLGAGIEKLFF TGTGCCAGCAGTTTGGGAGCGGGGATTGAAAAACTGTTTTTT
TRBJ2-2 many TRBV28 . CASTIPNTDGELFF TGTGCCAGCACCATCCCCAATACGGACGGGGAGCTGTTTTTT
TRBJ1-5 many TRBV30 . CASNGQTGQPQHF TGTGCCTCCAACGGACAAACGGGTCAGCCCCAGCATTTT
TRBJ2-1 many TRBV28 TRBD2 CASSSPLAGTYNEQFF TGTGCCAGCAGTTCTCCCCTAGCGGGTACCTACAATGAGCAGTTCTTC
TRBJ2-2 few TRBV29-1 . CSAQGVGNTGELFF TGCAGCGCCCAGGGAGTAGGGAACACCGGGGAGCTGTTTTTT
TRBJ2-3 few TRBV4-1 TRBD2 CASSQERLAGGYETDTQYF TGCGCCAGCAGCCAAGAAAGGCTAGCGGGAGGGTATGAGACAGATACGCAGTATTTT
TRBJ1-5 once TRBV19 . CASSRRQDSSNQPQHF TGTGCCAGTAGTCGACGACAGGACTCTAGCAATCAGCCCCAGCATTTT
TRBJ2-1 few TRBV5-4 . CASSLGDKGYNEQFF TGTGCCAGCAGCTTAGGGGACAAGGGGTACAATGAGCAGTTCTTC
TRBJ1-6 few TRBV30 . CAWRSFGGNSPLHF TGTGCCTGGAGGAGCTTCGGGGGTAATTCACCCCTCCACTTT
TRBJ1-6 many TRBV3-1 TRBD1 CASRPGTGSSPLHF TGTGCCAGCAGACCCGGGACAGGGAGTTCACCCCTCCACTTT
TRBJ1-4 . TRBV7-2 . CASSPYWATNEKLFF TGTGCCAGCAGCCCCTACTGGGCAACTAATGAAAAACTGTTTTTT
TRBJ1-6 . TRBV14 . CASSHPLGGRRDSPLHF TGTGCCAGCAGCCATCCCCTGGGGGGGCGCCGCGATTCACCCCTCCACTTT
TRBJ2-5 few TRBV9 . CASSVEPGGETQYF TGTGCCAGCAGCGTAGAACCCGGGGGAGAGACCCAGTACTTC
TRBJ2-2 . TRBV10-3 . CAISAVTGELFF TGTGCCATCAGTGCGGTGACCGGGGAGCTGTTTTTT
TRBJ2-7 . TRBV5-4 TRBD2 CASSPRTSRGYEQYF TGTGCCAGCAGCCCGCGGACTAGCCGAGGCTACGAGCAGTACTTC
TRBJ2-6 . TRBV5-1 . CASSPRGMSGANVLTF TGCGCCAGCAGCCCGAGAGGGATGTCTGGGGCCAACGTCCTGACTTTC
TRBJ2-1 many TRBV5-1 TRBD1 CASSLRTGGGYNEQFF TGCGCCAGCAGCTTACGGACAGGGGGCGGCTACAATGAGCAGTTCTTC
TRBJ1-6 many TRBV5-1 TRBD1 CASSFGQGARSLHF TGCGCCAGCAGCTTCGGACAGGGGGCGAGGTCCCTCCACTTT
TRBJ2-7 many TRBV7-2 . CASSSDRQYEQYF TGTGCCAGCAGCTCGGACAGACAGTACGAGCAGTACTTC
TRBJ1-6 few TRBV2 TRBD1 CASSERDSYNSPLHF TGTGCCAGCAGTGAGCGGGACAGTTATAATTCACCCCTCCACTTT
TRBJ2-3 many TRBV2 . CASSEASTDTQYF TGTGCCAGCAGTGAAGCGTCCACAGATACGCAGTATTTT
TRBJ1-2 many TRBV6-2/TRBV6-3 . CASSYESARASFYGYTF TGTGCCAGCAGTTACGAATCAGCCAGGGCCTCCTTCTATGGCTACACCTTC
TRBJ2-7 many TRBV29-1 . CSVEFSGGITYEQYF TGCAGCGTTGAATTCTCCGGGGGTATCACCTACGAGCAGTACTTC
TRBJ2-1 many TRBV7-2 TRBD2 CASSLKLWGLASFNEQFF TGTGCCAGCAGCTTAAAGCTATGGGGACTAGCGTCGTTCAATGAGCAGTTCTTC
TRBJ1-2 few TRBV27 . CASSFRREYGYTF TGTGCCAGCAGTTTTAGACGGGAGTATGGCTACACCTTC
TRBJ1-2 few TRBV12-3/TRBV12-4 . CASSLRRTLYGYTF TGTGCCAGCAGTTTAAGGCGGACACTCTATGGCTACACCTTC
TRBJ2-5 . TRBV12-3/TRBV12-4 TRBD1 CASSLNDRGETQYF TGTGCCAGCAGTTTAAATGACAGGGGGGAGACCCAGTACTTC
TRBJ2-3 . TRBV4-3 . CASSKSEGLPSTDTQYF TGCGCCAGCAGCAAAAGTGAGGGACTCCCTAGCACAGATACGCAGTATTTT
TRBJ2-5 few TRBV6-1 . CASRSPGQPQETQYF TGTGCCAGCAGGTCACCGGGACAACCCCAAGAGACCCAGTACTTC
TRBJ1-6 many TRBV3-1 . CASSVYSGLDNSPLHF TGTGCCAGCAGCGTATACTCGGGTTTAGACAATTCACCCCTCCACTTT
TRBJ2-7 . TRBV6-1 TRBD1 CASGPQGVGYEQYF TGTGCCAGCGGACCTCAGGGGGTAGGGTACGAGCAGTACTTC
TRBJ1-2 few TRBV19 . CASSIFGTREGYTF TGTGCCAGTAGTATTTTCGGGACCAGGGAGGGCTACACCTTC
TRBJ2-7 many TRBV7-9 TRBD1 CASSVTGTYEQYF TGTGCCAGCAGCGTGACAGGGACCTACGAGCAGTACTTC
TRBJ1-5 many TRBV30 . CAWTSGGAGEPQHF TGTGCCTGGACTTCTGGGGGGGCGGGGGAGCCCCAGCATTTT
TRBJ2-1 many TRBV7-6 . CASSLQARGGEQFF TGTGCCAGCAGCTTACAGGCAAGGGGGGGTGAGCAGTTCTTC
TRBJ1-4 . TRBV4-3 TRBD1 CASSQDRTGGGEKLFF TGCGCCAGCAGCCAAGATAGGACAGGGGGCGGCGAAAAACTGTTTTTT
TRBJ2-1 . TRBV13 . CASRSGSGTTYNEQFF TGTGCCAGCAGATCCGGCTCCGGGACCACCTACAATGAGCAGTTCTTC
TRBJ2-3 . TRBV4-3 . CASSQDPGRLGTDTQYF TGCGCCAGCAGCCAAGATCCAGGTCGCCTGGGCACAGATACGCAGTATTTT
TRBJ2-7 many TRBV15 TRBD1 CATSYGRGLHEQYF TGTGCCACCAGCTACGGCAGGGGGCTACACGAGCAGTACTTC
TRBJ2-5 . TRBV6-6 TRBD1 CASSYLWTGSGETQYF TGTGCCAGCAGTTACTTATGGACAGGGTCCGGCGAGACCCAGTACTTC
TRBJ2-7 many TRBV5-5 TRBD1 CASSLRTGGGEQYF TGTGCCAGCAGCTTGAGGACAGGGGGTGGAGAGCAGTACTTC
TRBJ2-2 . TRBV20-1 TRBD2 CSARVGIAGTNTGELFF TGCAGTGCTAGAGTAGGGATAGCGGGAACGAACACCGGGGAGCTGTTTTTT
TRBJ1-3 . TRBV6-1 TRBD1 CASRMGQSGNTIYF TGTGCCAGCAGAATGGGACAGAGTGGAAACACCATATATTTT
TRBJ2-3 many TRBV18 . CASSPPDLAGDTQYF TGTGCCAGCTCACCACCGGACCTAGCAGGGGATACGCAGTATTTT
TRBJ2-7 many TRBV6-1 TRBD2 CAVTQGLAGAYEQYF TGTGCCGTCACCCAGGGGCTAGCGGGAGCCTACGAGCAGTACTTC
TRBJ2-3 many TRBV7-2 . CASSSSEPDTQYF TGTGCCAGCAGCTCTAGCGAGCCAGATACGCAGTATTTT
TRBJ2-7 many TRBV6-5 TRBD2 CASSYSASGTLYEQYF TGTGCCAGCAGTTACTCGGCTAGCGGGACTCTCTACGAGCAGTACTTC
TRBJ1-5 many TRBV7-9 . CASSLTGGNQPQHF TGTGCCAGCAGTTTAACGGGTGGCAATCAGCCCCAGCATTTT
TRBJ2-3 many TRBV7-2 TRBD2 CASSLASGRTDTQYF TGTGCCAGCAGCTTAGCGAGCGGGAGGACAGATACGCAGTATTTT
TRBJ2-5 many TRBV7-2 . CASSGPPLRETQYF TGTGCCAGCAGCGGTCCACCCTTGCGGGAGACCCAGTACTTC
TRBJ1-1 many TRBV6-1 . CASSRSAGRAFF TGTGCCAGCAGTCGCTCAGCCGGGCGAGCTTTCTTT